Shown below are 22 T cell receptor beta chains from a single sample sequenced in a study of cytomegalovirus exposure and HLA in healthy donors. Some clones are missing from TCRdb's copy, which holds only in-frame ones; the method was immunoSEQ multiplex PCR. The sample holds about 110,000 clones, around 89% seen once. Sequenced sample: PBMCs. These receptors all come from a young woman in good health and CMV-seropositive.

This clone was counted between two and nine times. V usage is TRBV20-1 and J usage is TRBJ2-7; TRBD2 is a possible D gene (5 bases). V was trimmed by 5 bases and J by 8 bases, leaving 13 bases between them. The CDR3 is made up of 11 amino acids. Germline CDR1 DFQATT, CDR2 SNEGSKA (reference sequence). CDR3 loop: CSARIIAKQYV. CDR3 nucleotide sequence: TGCAGTGCTCGGATTATAGCGAAGCAGTACGTC.

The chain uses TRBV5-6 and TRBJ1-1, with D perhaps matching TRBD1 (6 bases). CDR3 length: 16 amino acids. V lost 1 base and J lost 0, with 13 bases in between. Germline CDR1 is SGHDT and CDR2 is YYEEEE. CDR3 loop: CASSLTPDRLNTEAFF. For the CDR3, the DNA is TGTGCCAGCAGCTTGACCCCCGACAGGTTGAACACTGAAGCTTTCTTT.

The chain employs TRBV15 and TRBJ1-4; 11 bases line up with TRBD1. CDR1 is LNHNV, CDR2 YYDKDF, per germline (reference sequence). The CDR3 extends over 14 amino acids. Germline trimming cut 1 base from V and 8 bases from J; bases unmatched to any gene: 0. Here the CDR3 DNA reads TGTGCCACCAGCAGAGGGACAGGGGGCGAAAAACTGTTTTTT. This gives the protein CATSRGTGGEKLFF.

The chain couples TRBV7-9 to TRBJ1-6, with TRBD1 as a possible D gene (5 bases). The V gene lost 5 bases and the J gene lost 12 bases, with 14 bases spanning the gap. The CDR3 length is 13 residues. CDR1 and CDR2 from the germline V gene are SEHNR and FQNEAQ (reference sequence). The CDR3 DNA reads TGTGCCAGCAGCATGATCAGGGATCAACCCCTCCACTTT. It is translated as CASSMIRDQPLHF.

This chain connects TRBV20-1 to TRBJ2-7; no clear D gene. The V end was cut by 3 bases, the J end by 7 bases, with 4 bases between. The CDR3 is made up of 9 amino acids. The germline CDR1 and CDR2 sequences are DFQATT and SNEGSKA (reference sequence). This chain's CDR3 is CSASREQYF. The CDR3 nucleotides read TGCAGTGCTAGCAGGGAGCAGTACTTC.

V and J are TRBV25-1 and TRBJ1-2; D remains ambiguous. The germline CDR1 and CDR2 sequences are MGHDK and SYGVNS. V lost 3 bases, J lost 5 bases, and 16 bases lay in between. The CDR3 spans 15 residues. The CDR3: CASSDPGIDRYGYTF. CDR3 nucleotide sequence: TGTGCCAGCAGTGATCCCGGGATAGATCGGTATGGCTACACCTTC.

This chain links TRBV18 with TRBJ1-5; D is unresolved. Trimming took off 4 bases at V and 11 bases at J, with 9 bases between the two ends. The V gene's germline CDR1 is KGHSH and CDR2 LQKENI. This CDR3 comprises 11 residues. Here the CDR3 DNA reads TGTGCCAGCTCACTCGGTACGGCCCAGCATTTT. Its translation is CASSLGTAQHF.

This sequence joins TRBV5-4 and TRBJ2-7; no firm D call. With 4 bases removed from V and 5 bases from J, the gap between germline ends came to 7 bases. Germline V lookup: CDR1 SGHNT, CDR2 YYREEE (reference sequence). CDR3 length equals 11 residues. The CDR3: CASSTVNEQYF. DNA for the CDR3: TGTGCCAGCAGCACGGTTAACGAGCAGTACTTC.

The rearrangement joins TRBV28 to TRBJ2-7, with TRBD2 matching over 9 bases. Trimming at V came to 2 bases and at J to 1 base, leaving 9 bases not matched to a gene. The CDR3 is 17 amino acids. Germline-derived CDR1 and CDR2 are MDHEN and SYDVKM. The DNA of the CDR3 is TGTGCCAGCAGTTTAGCTCACGCGGGGGGGCGGTCCTACGAGCAGTACTTC. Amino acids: CASSLAHAGGRSYEQYF.

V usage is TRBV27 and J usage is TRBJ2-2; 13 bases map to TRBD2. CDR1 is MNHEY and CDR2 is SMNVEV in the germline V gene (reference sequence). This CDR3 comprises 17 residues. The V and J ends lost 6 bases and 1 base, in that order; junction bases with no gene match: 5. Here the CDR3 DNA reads TGTGCCAGCAGACCGACTAGCGGGGGGTGGAACACCGGGGAGCTGTTTTTT. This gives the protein CASRPTSGGWNTGELFF.

Written as DNA, the CDR3 is TGTGCCAGCAGCTTAATCCGGGAGACCCAGTACTTC. Translated: CASSLIRETQYF. This sequence joins TRBV11-2 and TRBJ2-5, with no clear D. This CDR3 is 12 amino acids long. The V gene lost 2 bases and the J gene lost 5 bases, with 6 bases spanning the gap. CDR1 is SGHAT and CDR2 is FQNNGV in the germline V gene.

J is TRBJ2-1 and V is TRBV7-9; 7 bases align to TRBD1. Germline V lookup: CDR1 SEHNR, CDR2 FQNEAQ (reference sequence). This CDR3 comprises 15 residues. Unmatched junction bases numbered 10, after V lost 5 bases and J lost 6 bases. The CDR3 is CASSRPTGTVNEQFF. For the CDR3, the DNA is TGTGCCAGCAGCCGACCAACCGGGACAGTCAATGAGCAGTTCTTC.

The CDR3 DNA reads TGCGCCAGCAGTGATGACAGGGAGCGCGCCGGGGAGCTGTTTTTT. It is translated as CASSDDRERAGELFF. The rearrangement links TRBV10-1 to TRBJ2-2, with 7 bases that match TRBD1. The V segment lost 3 bases and the J segment 6 bases; nucleotides outside the gene matches: 7. The CDR3 is 15 residues long. CDR1 WNHNN and CDR2 SYGVQD come from the germline V gene (reference sequence).

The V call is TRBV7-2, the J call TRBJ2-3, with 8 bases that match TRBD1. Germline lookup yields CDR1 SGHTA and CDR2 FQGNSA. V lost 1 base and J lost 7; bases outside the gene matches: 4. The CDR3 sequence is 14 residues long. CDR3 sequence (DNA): TGTGCCAGCAGCTTAGACAGGGGGTGGTATACGCAGTATTTT. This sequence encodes CASSLDRGWYTQYF.

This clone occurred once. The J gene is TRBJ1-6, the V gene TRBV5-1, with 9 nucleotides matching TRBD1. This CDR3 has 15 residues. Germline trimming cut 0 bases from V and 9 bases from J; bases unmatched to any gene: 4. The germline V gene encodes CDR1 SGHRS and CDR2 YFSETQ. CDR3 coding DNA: TGCGCCAGCAGCTTGGGGGACAGGGAGACTTCACCCCTCCACTTT. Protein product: CASSLGDRETSPLHF.

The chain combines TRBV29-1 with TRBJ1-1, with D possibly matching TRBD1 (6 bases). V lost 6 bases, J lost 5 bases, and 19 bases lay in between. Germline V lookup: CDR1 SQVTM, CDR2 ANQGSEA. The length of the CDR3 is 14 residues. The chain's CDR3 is CSVLSGGRGTEAFF. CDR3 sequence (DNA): TGCAGCGTGCTATCCGGGGGGCGCGGGACTGAAGCTTTCTTT.

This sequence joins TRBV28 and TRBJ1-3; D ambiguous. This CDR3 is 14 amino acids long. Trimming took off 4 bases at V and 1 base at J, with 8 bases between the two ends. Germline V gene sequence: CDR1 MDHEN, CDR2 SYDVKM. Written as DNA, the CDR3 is TGTGCCAGCAGTTCCCACTTATCTGGAAACACCATATATTTT. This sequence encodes CASSSHLSGNTIYF. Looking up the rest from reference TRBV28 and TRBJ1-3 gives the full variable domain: DVKVTQSSRYLVKRTGEKVFLECVQDMDHENMFWYRQDPGLGLRLIYFSYDVKMKEKGDIPEGYSVSREKKERFSLILESASTNQTSMYLCASSSHLSGNTIYFGEGSWLTVV.

The DNA for the CDR3 is TGTGCCAGCAGCGTAGGGACTAGCGGGGGGGGTACAGGAGAGACCCAGTACTTC. It specifies CASSVGTSGGGTGETQYF. This rearrangement joins TRBV9 to TRBJ2-5; 15 nucleotides align to TRBD2. V was pared by 0 bases and J by 4 bases, with 7 bases of the junction left unmatched. The CDR3 runs 18 residues. Germline assignment: CDR1 SGDLS and CDR2 YYNGEE. The entire variable domain, with the rest obtained from reference TRBV9 and TRBJ2-5, is as follows: DSGVTQTPKHLITATGQRVTLRCSPRSGDLSVYWYQQSLDQGLQFLIQYYNGEERAKGNILERFSAQQFPDLHSELNLSSLELGDSALYFCASSVGTSGGGTGETQYFGPGTRLLVL.

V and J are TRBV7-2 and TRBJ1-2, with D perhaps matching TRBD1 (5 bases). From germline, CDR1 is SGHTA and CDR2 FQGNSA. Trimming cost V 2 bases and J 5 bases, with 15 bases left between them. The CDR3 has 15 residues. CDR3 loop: CASSLLSGGTYGYTF. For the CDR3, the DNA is TGTGCCAGCAGCTTACTCTCGGGGGGGACTTATGGCTACACCTTC.

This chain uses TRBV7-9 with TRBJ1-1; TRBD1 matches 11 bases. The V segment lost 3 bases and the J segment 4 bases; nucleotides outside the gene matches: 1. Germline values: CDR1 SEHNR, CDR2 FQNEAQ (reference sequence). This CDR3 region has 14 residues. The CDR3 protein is CASSFGQGATEAFF. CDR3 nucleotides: TGTGCCAGCAGCTTTGGACAGGGGGCCACTGAAGCTTTCTTT. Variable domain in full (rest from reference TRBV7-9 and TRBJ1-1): DTGVSQNPRHKITKRGQNVTFRCDPISEHNRLYWYRQTLGQGPEFLTYFQNEAQLEKSRLLSDRFSAERPKGSFSTLEIQRTEQGDSAMYLCASSFGQGATEAFFGQGTRLTVV.

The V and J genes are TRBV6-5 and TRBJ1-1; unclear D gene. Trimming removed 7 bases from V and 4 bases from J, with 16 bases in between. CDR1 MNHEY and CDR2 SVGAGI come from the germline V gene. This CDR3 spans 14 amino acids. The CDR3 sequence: CASNLARGVTEAFF. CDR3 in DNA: TGTGCCAGCAACCTGGCTCGGGGAGTCACTGAAGCTTTCTTT.

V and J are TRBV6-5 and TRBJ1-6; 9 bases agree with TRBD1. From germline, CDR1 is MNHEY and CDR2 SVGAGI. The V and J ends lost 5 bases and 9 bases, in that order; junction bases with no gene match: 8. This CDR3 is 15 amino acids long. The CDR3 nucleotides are TGTGCCAGCAGTCGCAAACAGGGGGCGGGTTCACCCCTCCACTTT. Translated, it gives CASSRKQGAGSPLHF.